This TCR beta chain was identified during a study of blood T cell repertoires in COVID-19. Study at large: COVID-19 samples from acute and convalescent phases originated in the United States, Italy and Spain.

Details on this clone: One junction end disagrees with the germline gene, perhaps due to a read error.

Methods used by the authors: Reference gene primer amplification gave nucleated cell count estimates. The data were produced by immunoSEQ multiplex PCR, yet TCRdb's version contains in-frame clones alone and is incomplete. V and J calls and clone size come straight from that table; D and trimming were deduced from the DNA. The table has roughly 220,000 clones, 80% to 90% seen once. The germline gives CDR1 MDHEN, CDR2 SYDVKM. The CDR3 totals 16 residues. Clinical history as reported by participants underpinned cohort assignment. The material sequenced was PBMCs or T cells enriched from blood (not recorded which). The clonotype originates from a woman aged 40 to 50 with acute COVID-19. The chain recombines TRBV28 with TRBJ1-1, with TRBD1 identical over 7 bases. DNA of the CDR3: TGTGCCAGCAGTTTTCCTCCCCCAGGGGGGAACGCTGAAGCTTTCTTT. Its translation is CASSFPPPGGNAEAFF.